This TCR beta chain originates from a study of long-term antiretroviral therapy in people with HIV. General study points: Clones showing expansion before ART dominated the repertoire at all time points. Collection of the blood took place between about 2003 and 2017. The ART regimens in use then may have been less effective than current ones. For ART adherence, viral resistance and therapy changes, no data were available. Diversity remained lower than transplant donor controls, even though it increased after ART.

Germline assignment: CDR1 SGDLS and CDR2 YYNGEE. The CDR3 loop spans 15 amino acids. Trimming took 0 bases from V and 5 from J, leaving 14 bases between them. Note on this clone: What it binds is unknown.

Researchers report immunoSEQ v3.0 was run at survey level. Clones were sequenced by immunoSEQ multiplex PCR, and TCRdb holds only the in-frame ones, with some missing. The table has tens of thousands of clones, nearly 95% seen once. The specimen was unsorted PBMCs, collected 3.7 years after starting antiretroviral therapy. V is TRBV9 and J is TRBJ1-1; D might be TRBD1 (6 bases). The sequence was collected from a woman in her 50s with HIV. Written as DNA, the CDR3 is TGTGCCAGCAGCGTAGCTAGCACAGGGTGGACTGAAGCTTTCTTT. Translated: CASSVASTGWTEAFF. Looking up the rest from reference TRBV9 and TRBJ1-1 gives the full variable domain: DSGVTQTPKHLITATGQRVTLRCSPRSGDLSVYWYQQSLDQGLQFLIQYYNGEERAKGNILERFSAQQFPDLHSELNLSSLELGDSALYFCASSVASTGWTEAFFGQGTRLTVV.